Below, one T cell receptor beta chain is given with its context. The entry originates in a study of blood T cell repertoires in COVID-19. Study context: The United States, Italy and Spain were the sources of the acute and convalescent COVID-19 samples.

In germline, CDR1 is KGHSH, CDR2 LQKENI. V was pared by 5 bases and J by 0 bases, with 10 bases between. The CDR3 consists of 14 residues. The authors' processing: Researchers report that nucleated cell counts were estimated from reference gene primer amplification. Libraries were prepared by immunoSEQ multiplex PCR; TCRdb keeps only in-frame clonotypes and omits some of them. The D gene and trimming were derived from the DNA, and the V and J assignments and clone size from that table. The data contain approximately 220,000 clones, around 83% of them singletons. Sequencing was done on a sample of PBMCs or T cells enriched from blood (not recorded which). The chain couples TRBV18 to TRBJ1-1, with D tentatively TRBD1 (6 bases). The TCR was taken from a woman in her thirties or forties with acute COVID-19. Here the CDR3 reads CASSAGQMNTEAFF. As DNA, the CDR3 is TGTGCCAGCTCAGCAGGACAGATGAACACTGAAGCTTTCTTT.